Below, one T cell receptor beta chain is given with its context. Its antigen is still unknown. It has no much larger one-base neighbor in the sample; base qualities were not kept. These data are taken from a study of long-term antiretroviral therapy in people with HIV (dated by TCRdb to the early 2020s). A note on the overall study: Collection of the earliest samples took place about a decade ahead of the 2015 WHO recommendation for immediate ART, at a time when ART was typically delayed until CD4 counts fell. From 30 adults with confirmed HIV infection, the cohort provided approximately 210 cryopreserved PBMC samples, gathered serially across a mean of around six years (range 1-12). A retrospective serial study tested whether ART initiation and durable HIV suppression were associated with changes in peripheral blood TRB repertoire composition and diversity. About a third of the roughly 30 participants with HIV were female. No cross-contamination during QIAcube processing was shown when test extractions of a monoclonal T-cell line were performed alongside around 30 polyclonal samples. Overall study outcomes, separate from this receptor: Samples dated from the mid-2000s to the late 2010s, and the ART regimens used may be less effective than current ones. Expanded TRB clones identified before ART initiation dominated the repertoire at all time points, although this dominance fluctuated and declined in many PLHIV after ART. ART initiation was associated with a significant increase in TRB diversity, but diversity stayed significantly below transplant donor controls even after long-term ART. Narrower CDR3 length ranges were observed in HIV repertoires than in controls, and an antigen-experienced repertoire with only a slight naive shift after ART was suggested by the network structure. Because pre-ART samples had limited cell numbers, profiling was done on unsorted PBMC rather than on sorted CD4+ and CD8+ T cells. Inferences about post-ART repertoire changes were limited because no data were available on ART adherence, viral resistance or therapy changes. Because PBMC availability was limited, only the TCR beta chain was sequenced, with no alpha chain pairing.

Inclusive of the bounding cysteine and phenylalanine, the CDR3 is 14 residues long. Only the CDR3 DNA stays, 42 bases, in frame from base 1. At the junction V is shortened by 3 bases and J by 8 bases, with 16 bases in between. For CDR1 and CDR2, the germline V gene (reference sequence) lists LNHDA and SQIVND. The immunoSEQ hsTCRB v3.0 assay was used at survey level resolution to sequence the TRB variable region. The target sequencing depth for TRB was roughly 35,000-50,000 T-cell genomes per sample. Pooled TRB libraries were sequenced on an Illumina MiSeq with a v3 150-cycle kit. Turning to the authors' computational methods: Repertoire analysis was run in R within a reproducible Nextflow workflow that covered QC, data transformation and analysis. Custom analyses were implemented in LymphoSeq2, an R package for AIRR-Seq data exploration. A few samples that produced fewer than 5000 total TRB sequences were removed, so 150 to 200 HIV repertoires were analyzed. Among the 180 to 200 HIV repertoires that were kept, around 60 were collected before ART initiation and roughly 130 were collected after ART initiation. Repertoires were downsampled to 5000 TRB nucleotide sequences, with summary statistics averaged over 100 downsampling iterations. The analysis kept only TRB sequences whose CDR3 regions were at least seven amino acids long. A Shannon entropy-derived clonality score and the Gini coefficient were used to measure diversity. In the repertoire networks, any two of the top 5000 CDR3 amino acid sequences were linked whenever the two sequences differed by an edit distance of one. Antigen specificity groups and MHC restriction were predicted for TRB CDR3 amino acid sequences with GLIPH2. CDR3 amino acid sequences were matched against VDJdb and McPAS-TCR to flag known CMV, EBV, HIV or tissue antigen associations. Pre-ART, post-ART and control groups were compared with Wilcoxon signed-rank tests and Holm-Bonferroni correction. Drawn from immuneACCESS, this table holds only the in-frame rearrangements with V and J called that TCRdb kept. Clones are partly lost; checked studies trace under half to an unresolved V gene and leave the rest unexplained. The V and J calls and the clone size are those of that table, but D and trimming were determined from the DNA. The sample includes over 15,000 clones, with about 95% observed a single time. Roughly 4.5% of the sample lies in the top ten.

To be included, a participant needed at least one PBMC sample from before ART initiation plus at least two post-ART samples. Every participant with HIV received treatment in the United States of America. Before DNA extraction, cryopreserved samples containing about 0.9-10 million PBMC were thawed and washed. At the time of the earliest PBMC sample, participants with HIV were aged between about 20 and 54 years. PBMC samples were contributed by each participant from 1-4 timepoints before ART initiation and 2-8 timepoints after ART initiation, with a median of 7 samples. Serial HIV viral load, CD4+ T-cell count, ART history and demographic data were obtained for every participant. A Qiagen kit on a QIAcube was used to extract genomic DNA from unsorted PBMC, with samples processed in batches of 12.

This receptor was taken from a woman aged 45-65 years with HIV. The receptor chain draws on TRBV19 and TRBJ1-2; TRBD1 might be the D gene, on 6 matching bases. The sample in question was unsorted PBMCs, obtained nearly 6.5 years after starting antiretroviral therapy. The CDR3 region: CASSIGTPKTGYTF. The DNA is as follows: TGTGCCAGTAGTATCGGGACACCCAAGACGGGCTACACCTTC.